This T cell receptor (beta chain) was found in a study of beta chain features in type 1 diabetes. This clone was counted between two and nine times. Expressed TCRB transcripts were sequenced, since all the RNA that had been isolated was reverse transcribed. The repertoire was sequenced with immunoSEQ multiplex PCR; TCRdb's copy has only in-frame clones and lacks some. The data hold some 99,000 clones, with approximately 39% observed a single time. The CDR3 covers 14 residues. Germline CDR1 and CDR2: LNHDA and SQIVND (reference sequence). Trimming at V came to 8 bases and at J to 1 base, leaving 4 bases not matched to a gene.

The clonotype comes from a woman between 18 and 29 years old in good health. Sequencing was performed on stem cell memory CD4+ T cells from blood. The chain links TRBV19 to TRBJ1-1; TRBD1 aligns across 10 bases. The CDR3 loop reads CASSRQGANTEAFF. CDR3 DNA sequence: TGTGCCAGTTCAAGACAGGGGGCGAACACTGAAGCTTTCTTT.